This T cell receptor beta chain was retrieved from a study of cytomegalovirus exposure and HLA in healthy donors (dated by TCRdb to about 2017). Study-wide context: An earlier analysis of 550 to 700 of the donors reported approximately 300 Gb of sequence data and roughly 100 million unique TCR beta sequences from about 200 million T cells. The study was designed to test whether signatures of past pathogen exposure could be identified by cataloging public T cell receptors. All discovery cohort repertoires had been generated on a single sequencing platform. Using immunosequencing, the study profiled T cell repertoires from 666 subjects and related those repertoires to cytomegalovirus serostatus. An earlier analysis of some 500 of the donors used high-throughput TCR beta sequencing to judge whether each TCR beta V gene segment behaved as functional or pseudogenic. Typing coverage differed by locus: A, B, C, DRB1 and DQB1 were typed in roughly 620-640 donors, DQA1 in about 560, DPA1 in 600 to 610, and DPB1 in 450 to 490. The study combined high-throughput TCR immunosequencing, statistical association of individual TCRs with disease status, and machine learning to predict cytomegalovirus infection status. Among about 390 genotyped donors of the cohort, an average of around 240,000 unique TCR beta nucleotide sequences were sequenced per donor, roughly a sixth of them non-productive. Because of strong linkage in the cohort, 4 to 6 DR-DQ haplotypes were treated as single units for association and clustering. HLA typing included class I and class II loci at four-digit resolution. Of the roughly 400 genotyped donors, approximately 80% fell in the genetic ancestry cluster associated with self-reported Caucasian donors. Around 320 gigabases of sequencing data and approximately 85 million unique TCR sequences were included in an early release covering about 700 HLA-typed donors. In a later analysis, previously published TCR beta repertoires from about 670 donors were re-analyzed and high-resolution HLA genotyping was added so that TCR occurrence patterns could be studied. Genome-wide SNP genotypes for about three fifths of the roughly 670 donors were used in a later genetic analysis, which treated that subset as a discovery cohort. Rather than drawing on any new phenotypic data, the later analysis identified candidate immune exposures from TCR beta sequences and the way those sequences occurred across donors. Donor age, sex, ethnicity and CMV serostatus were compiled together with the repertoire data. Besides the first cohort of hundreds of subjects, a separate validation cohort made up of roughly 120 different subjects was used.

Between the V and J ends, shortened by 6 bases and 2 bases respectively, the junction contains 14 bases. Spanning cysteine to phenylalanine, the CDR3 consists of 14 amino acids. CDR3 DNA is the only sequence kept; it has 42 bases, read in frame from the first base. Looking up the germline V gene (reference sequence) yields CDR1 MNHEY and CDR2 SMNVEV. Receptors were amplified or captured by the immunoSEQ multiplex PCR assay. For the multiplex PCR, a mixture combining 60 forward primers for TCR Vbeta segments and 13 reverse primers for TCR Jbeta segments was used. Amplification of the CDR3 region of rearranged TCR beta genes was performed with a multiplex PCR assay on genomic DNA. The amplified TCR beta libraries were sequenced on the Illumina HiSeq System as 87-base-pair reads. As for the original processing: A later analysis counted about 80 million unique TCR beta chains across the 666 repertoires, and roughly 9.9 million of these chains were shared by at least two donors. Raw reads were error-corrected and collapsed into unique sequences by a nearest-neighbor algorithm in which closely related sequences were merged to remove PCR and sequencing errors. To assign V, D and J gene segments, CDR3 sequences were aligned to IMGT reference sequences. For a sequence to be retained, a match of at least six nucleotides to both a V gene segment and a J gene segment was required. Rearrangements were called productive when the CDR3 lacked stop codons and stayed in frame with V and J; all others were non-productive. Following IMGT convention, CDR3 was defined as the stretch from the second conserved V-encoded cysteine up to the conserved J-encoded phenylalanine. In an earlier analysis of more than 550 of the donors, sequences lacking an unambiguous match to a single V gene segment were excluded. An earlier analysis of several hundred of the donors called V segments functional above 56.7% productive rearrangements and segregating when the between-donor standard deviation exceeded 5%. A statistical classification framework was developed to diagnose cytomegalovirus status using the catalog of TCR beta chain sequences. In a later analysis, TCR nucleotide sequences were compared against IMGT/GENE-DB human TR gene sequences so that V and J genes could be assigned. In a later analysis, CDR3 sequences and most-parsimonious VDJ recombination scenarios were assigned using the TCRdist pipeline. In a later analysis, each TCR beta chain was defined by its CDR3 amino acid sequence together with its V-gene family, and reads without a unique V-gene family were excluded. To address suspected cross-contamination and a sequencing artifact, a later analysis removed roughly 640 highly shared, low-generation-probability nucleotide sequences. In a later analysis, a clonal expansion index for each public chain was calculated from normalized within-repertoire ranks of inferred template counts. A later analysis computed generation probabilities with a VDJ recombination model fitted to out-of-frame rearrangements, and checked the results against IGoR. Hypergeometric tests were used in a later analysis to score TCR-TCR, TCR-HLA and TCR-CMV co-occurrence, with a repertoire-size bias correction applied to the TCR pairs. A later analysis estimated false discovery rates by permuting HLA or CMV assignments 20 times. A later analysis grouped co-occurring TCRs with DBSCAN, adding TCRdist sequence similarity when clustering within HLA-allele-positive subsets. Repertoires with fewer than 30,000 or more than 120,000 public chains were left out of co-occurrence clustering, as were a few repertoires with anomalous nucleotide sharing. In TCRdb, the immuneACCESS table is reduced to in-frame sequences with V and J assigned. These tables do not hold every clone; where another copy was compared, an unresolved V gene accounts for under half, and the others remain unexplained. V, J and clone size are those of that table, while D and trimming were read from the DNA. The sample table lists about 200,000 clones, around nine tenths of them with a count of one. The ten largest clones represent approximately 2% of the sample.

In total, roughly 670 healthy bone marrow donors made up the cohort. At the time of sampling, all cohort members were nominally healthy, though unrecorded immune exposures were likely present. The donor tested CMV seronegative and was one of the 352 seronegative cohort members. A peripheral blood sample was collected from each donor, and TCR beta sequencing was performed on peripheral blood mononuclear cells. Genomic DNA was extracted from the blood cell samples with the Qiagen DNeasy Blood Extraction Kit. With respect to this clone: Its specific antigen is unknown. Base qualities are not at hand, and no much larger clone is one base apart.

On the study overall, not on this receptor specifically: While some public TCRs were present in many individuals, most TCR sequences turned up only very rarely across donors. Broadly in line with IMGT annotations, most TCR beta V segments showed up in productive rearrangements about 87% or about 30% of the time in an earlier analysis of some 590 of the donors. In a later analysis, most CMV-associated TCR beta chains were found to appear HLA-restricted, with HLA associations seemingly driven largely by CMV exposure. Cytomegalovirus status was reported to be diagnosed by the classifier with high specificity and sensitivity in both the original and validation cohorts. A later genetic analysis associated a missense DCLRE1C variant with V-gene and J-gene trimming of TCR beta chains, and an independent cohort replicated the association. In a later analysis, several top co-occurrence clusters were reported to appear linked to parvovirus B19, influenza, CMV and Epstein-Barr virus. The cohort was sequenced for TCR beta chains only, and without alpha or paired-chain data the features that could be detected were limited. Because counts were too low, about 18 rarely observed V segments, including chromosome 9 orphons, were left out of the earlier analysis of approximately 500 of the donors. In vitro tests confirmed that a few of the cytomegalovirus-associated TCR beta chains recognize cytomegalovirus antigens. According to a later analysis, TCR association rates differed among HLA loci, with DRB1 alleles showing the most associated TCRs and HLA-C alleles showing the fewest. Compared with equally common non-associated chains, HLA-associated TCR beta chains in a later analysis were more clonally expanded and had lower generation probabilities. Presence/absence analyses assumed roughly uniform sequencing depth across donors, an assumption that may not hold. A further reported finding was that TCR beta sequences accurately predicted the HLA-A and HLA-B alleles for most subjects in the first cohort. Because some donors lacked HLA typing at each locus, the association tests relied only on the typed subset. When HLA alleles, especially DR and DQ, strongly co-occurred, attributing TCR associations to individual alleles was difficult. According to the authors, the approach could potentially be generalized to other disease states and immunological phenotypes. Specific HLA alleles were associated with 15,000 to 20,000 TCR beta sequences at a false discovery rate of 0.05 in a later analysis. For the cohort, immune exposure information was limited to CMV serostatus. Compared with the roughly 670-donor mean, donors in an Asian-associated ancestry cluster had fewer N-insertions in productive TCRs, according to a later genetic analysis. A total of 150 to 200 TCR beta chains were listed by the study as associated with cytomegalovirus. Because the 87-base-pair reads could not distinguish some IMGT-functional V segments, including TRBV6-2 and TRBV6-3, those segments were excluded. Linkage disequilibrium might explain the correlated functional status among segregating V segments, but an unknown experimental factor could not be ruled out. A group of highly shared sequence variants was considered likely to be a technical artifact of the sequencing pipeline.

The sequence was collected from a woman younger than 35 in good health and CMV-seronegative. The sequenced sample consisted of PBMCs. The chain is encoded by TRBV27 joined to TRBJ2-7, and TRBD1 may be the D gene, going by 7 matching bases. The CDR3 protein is CASSPQGGTYEQYF. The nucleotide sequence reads TGTGCCAGCAGCCCCCAGGGGGGAACCTACGAGCAGTACTTC.